This T cell receptor beta chain was captured by sequencing in a study of blood T cell repertoires in COVID-19. Profiling relied on immunoSEQ multiplex PCR, and the TCRdb table lists in-frame clones only, not all of them. The table includes around 110,000 clones, about four fifths detected once. Germline CDR1 and CDR2: MNHEY and SMNVEV (reference sequence). The CDR3 covers 13 residues. Trimming removed 8 bases from V and 5 bases from J, with 13 bases in between. The TCR originated in a woman in her seventies with acute or convalescent COVID-19. Sequencing input: peripheral blood. The J gene is TRBJ2-1, the V gene TRBV27; D may be TRBD2 (7 bases). The CDR3 reads CASGGGPNNEQFF. The DNA of the CDR3 is TGTGCCAGCGGGGGGGGGCCGAACAATGAGCAGTTCTTC.